The 13 T cell receptor beta chains listed next were all sequenced from one sample in a study of blood T cells in healthy people across ages. Together with a sample-barcoded 5' primer, a J-beta primer mix was included in a second PCR lasting roughly 6 to 12 cycles. One entry per CDR3 protein, called by TCRdb with MiXCR from the 5' RACE reads. Among about 1,400,000 distinct CDR3 sequences listed, approximately 59% were seen once. The sequencing sample was made of blood. The receptors shown here come from a man between 18 and 35 years old in good health.

Details on this clonotype: An end of the junction does not agree with germline; a read error may underlie this. The V and J genes are TRBV25-1 and TRBJ1-2; D might be TRBD1 (6 bases). The CDR3 length is 11 residues. Germline V gene data show CDR1 as MGHDK and CDR2 as SYGVNS. In DNA, the CDR3 is TGTGTCAGCAGACAGGTCTGTGGCTACACCTTC. Amino acids: CVSRQVCGYTF.

V is TRBV4-1 and J is TRBJ1-5; no clear D. The CDR3 covers 15 residues. Looked up from germline, CDR1 is MGHRA and CDR2 is YSYEKL. V gave up 1 base and J gave up 4 bases, with 11 bases separating them. The CDR3 coding sequence is TGCGCCAGCAGCCAAGTTATATTGGCTAATCAGCCCCAGCATTTT. Protein product: CASSQVILANQPQHF.

CDR3 residues: CASSLLLGTAQETQYF. DNA for the CDR3: TGCGCCAGCAGCTTGCTACTTGGGACAGCCCAAGAGACCCAGTACTTC. The V call is TRBV5-1, the J call TRBJ2-5; 7 bases agree with TRBD1. This CDR3 is 16 amino acids long. Losses at the gene ends were 1 base for V and 1 base for J; bases not matched to a gene: 7. Germline values: CDR1 SGHRS, CDR2 YFSETQ.

V is TRBV15 and J is TRBJ2-7, with TRBD1 identical over 8 bases. Germline V lookup: CDR1 LNHNV, CDR2 YYDKDF (reference sequence). The CDR3 is 14 residues long. Unmatched junction bases numbered 8, after V lost 8 bases and J lost 2 bases. The chain's CDR3 is CATAAGTGPYEQYF. CDR3 DNA sequence: TGTGCCACCGCTGCCGGGACAGGACCCTACGAGCAGTACTTC.

V and J are TRBV12-3 or TRBV12-4 and TRBJ2-1; unclear D gene. Trimming stripped 1 base from V and 7 bases from J, with 14 bases between. This CDR3 has 15 residues. Here the CDR3 reads CASSLVSGVGNEQFF. DNA of the CDR3: TGTGCCAGCAGTTTAGTCTCGGGTGTGGGTAATGAGCAGTTCTTC.

This clonotype appeared a few times. The rearrangement links TRBV4-3 to TRBJ2-1; D not certain. Trimming pared 0 bases from V and 2 bases from J, leaving 14 bases between. The germline V gene encodes CDR1 LGHNA and CDR2 YSLEER. This CDR3 has 17 residues. Written as DNA, the CDR3 is TGCGCCAGCAGCCAAGATGGCAGTTGGACGACCTACAATGAGCAGTTCTTC. Its translation is CASSQDGSWTTYNEQFF.

The CDR3 loop reads CSASAFAVSYEQYF. The CDR3 coding sequence is TGCAGTGCTAGTGCCTTTGCGGTCTCCTACGAGCAGTACTTC. The chain has TRBV20-1 and TRBJ2-7; D not certain. From germline, CDR1 is DFQATT and CDR2 SNEGSKA (reference sequence). Trimming left V 3 bases short and J 0 bases short, with 12 bases between. This CDR3 contains 14 residues.

V is TRBV12-5 and J is TRBJ1-1; 7 bases match TRBD1. The J segment lost 3 bases and the V segment lost 4 bases, leaving 8 bases of the junction unmatched. The CDR3 runs to 15 residues. Germline loops: CDR1 LGHNT, CDR2 FRNRAP. The CDR3 DNA reads as TGTGCTAGTGGTTACCACAGGGGTGGGGACACTGAAGCTTTCTTT. Translating it yields CASGYHRGGDTEAFF.

This clonotype was seen a few times. This chain connects TRBV15 to TRBJ2-1, with D unclear. Trimming removed 9 bases at V and 6 bases at J, with 12 bases between. Per germline, CDR1 LNHNV and CDR2 YYDKDF (reference sequence). This CDR3 comprises 12 residues. CDR3 sequence (DNA): TGTGCCACGGACGCAGCACCCAATGAGCAGTTCTTC. This codes for CATDAAPNEQFF.

The chain couples TRBV4-1 to TRBJ2-4, with 10 nucleotides matching TRBD1. The J call may be mistaken, given a closer DNA end match to TRBJ2-7. The CDR3 length is 15 residues. The germline V gene has CDR1 MGHRA and CDR2 YSYEKL. The CDR3 here is CASSLVVGQGYEQYF. The CDR3 coding sequence is TGCGCCAGCAGCCTAGTAGTGGGACAGGGGTACGAGCAGTACTTC.

The J gene is TRBJ2-7, the V gene TRBV20-1; 8 bases are shared with TRBD2. The CDR3 loop spans 16 amino acids. Trimming took 4 bases from V and 0 from J; bases not matched to a gene: 11. Germline loops: CDR1 DFQATT, CDR2 SNEGSKA (reference sequence). The CDR3 protein is CSATRPLAGSSYEQYF. For the CDR3, the DNA is TGCAGTGCTACCAGGCCTTTAGCGGGGTCCTCCTACGAGCAGTACTTC.

On this clonotype itself: A read error may produce the germline difference seen at one junction end. The chain recombines TRBV6-1 with TRBJ2-3, with 12 bases fitting TRBD1. The CDR3 sequence is 15 residues long. Germline CDR1 MNHNS, CDR2 SASEGT. CDR3 in amino acids: CASSLGQGARDTRYF. CDR3 bases: TGTGCCAGCAGTCTGGGACAGGGGGCGCGAGATACGCGGTATTTT.

As for this clonotype: The germline gene is not matched at one end of the junction; a read error may be the cause. The rearrangement links TRBV29-1 to TRBJ2-7; tentative D call: TRBD1 (6 bases). CDR1 and CDR2 from the germline V gene are SQVTM and ANQGSEA. This CDR3 is 13 amino acids long. CDR3 residues: CGVEGTPAYEQYF. DNA for the CDR3: TGCGGCGTTGAGGGGACACCTGCCTACGAGCAGTACTTC.